These 17 T cell receptor beta chains were sequenced from one sample in a study of T cells in women clearing cervical HPV infection. Generated by immunoSEQ multiplex PCR, the TCRdb table keeps only in-frame clones and is missing some. The ten top clones account for less than 3.5%, within a sample of under 20,000 clones. Sample: blood buffy coat. The receptors were sampled from a woman between 18 and 70 years old with a cervical HPV16 infection that either progressed to CIN3+ or cleared (not recorded which).

Worth noting for this clone: The read ends 3 residues before the CDR3 terminus; that terminus is restored from the germline J gene. The J gene is TRBJ2-1, the V gene TRBV7-2; 7 nucleotides agree with TRBD1. Germline V gene lookup returns CDR1 SGHTA and CDR2 FQGNSA. V gave up 5 bases and J gave up 4 bases; unmatched junction bases: 5. This CDR3 contains 14 residues. CDR3 DNA, as far as it was read: TGTGCCAGCAGCGAACAGACAGGGTACAATGAG. It encodes CASSEQTGYNE. The full CDR3 reads CASSEQTGYNEQFF.

About this clone: The CDR3 end is not reached by the read, which stops 3 residues before it; the germline J gene fills it in. The V gene is TRBV7-3, the J gene TRBJ2-3, with a possible D match to TRBD1 (6 bases). CDR1 is SGHTA, CDR2 FQGTGA, per germline. This CDR3 is 15 amino acids long. V was cut by 5 bases and J by 2 bases, with 14 bases left in between. CDR3 loop: CASSLTGYITDTQYF. The sequenced CDR3 bases are TGTGCCAGCAGCCTTACAGGGTACATCACAGATACG.

With respect to this clone: The sequenced fragment ends 3 residues before the CDR3 boundary, so the rest is inferred from the germline J gene. The chain has TRBV5-1 and TRBJ1-2, with 7 nucleotides matching TRBD1. CDR1 is SGHRS, CDR2 YFSETQ, per germline. The CDR3 covers 15 residues. J gave up 2 bases and V 4 bases, and 8 bases lay outside the gene matches. The DNA read from the CDR3 is TGCGCCAGCAGCGCCACAGGGGTCCTAAACTATGGC. It specifies CASSATGVLNYG. The whole CDR3 protein reads CASSATGVLNYGYTF.

Note on this clone: The DNA ends 3 residues before the CDR3 does, and the rest of the CDR3 is filled in from the germline J gene. This chain connects TRBV14 to TRBJ2-7, with TRBD2 as a possible D gene (5 bases). Germline assignment: CDR1 SGHDN and CDR2 FVKESK. The CDR3 totals 14 residues. V shed 3 bases and J shed 3 bases, with 12 bases lying between them. The sequenced part of the CDR3 DNA is TGTGCCAGCAGCCATCACTGGACTGACTACGAG. It yields the protein CASSHHWTDYE. The whole CDR3 protein is CASSHHWTDYEQYF. The whole variable domain, remainder taken from reference TRBV14 and TRBJ2-7, is EAGVTQFPSHSVIEKGQTVTLRCDPISGHDNLYWYRRVMGKEIKFLLHFVKESKQDESGMPNNRFLAERTGGTYSTLKVQPAELEDSGVYFCASSHHWTDYEQYFGPGTRLTVT.

About this clone itself: The CDR3 extends 3 residues past the end of the read, so its final part is completed from the germline J gene. The rearrangement links TRBV12-3 or TRBV12-4 to TRBJ1-2, with 7 positions matching TRBD1. Trimming took 6 bases from V and 5 from J; bases not matched to a gene: 6. The CDR3 length is 13 residues. The part of the CDR3 DNA that was read is TGTGCCAGCAGGAGGGACAGATCATATGGC. Translated, it gives CASRRDRSYG. The full-length CDR3 reads as CASRRDRSYGYTF.

Comment on this clone: The CDR3 goes on 3 residues after the read ends, and that part is filled in from the germline J gene. This sequence joins TRBV7-3 and TRBJ2-3; 10 bases fit TRBD2. J was trimmed by 1 base and V by 5 bases; bases with no gene match: 3. CDR3 length: 15 amino acids. CDR1 is SGHTA, CDR2 FQGTGA, per germline. This chain's CDR3 is CASSKTSGRTDTQYF. CDR3 DNA, as far as it was read: TGTGCCAGCAGCAAGACTAGCGGGCGCACAGATACG.

On this clone itself: The read ends 3 residues shy of where the CDR3 ends; the end is completed using the germline J gene. This chain connects TRBV18 to TRBJ2-1, with TRBD1 matching 7 bases. V gave up 8 bases and J gave up 7 bases; unmatched junction bases: 11. CDR1 and CDR2 (germline): KGHSH, LQKENI. The CDR3 is 14 amino acids. The CDR3 reads CASTPVGQMNEQFF. CDR3 DNA (partial): TGTGCCAGCACCCCAGTGGGACAGATGAATGAG.

About this clone: The CDR3 extends 3 residues past the end of the read, so its final part is completed from the germline J gene. The chain is built from TRBV20-1 and TRBJ2-5, with D possibly TRBD2 on 5 matching bases. V was trimmed by 7 bases and J by 5 bases, leaving 17 bases between them. Germline V gene sequence: CDR1 DFQATT, CDR2 SNEGSKA (reference sequence). The CDR3 sequence is 13 residues long. CDR3 sequence: CSGFPNAGETQYF. CDR3 bases read: TGCAGTGGGTTCCCGAACGCGGGCGAGACC.

Turning to this clone: The CDR3 end falls 3 residues outside the read, so it is completed with the germline J gene. This sequence joins TRBV6-2 or TRBV6-3 and TRBJ1-2; 8 positions agree with TRBD1. V trimming: 6 bases; J trimming: 7 bases; junction bases outside the gene matches: 7. CDR3 length equals 13 residues. Germline lookup yields CDR1 MNHEY and CDR2 SVGEGT. The sequenced part of the CDR3 DNA is TGTGCCAGCAGCCAGGACAGGGTTAGTGGC. Protein product: CASSQDRVSG. The whole CDR3 sequence is CASSQDRVSGYTF.

For this clone: Read sequence stops 3 residues before the CDR3 end, and the germline J gene provides the missing end. The chain uses TRBV6-2 or TRBV6-3 and TRBJ1-1; TRBD1 matches 7 bases. Germline V gene lookup returns CDR1 MNHEY and CDR2 SVGEGT. This CDR3 spans 12 amino acids. Partial CDR3 DNA: TGTGCCAGCAACCAGGGGGAAGCCGAA. This sequence encodes CASNQGEAE. The complete CDR3 sequence is CASNQGEAEAFF.

With respect to this clone: The CDR3 end falls 3 residues outside the read, so it is completed with the germline J gene. The rearrangement links TRBV14 to TRBJ1-6; no clear D. This CDR3 spans 13 amino acids. V was pared by 2 bases and J by 8 bases, with 7 bases between. Germline V gene lookup returns CDR1 SGHDN and CDR2 FVKESK. CDR3 loop: CASSQLPDSPLHF. The sequenced CDR3 bases are TGTGCCAGCAGCCAACTTCCTGATTCACCC. Complete variable domain (other parts from reference TRBV14 and TRBJ1-6): EAGVTQFPSHSVIEKGQTVTLRCDPISGHDNLYWYRRVMGKEIKFLLHFVKESKQDESGMPNNRFLAERTGGTYSTLKVQPAELEDSGVYFCASSQLPDSPLHFGNGTRLTVT.

Turning to this clone: The CDR3 end lies 3 residues beyond the end of the read and is filled in from the germline J gene. V usage is TRBV5-1 and J usage is TRBJ2-3, with D unresolved. Germline lookup yields CDR1 SGHRS and CDR2 YFSETQ. The CDR3 is made up of 16 amino acids. V lost 0 bases and J lost 1, with 12 bases in between. CDR3 amino acids: CASSLGLAEGTDTQYF. The sequenced part of the CDR3 DNA is TGCGCCAGCAGCTTGGGGTTAGCTGAAGGCACAGATACG.

As to this clone: The observed sequence ends 3 residues before the CDR3 terminus, with the missing tail filled in from the germline J gene. The J gene is TRBJ1-1, the V gene TRBV30; 7 bases fit TRBD1. Germline loops: CDR1 GTSNPN, CDR2 SVGIG (reference sequence). V was pared by 4 bases and J by 6 bases, with 8 bases of the junction left unmatched. This CDR3 has 13 residues. The part of the CDR3 DNA that was read is TGTGCCTGGATAAGGGGGCGAGTTTCTGAA. This codes for CAWIRGRVSE. In full, the CDR3 is CAWIRGRVSEAFF.

Notes on this clone: The read ends 3 residues shy of where the CDR3 ends; the end is completed using the germline J gene. The chain carries TRBV18 and TRBJ1-1, with D possibly matching TRBD1 (6 bases). Trimming shortened V by 0 bases and J by 5 bases, and 16 bases separated the two germline ends. This CDR3 comprises 16 residues. Germline CDR1 reads KGHSH; CDR2 reads LQKENI. CDR3 DNA (partial): TGTGCCAGCTCACCACCAGGGGGTCCTCCTTGGACTGAA. This sequence encodes CASSPPGGPPWTE. The complete CDR3 sequence is CASSPPGGPPWTEAFF.

Worth noting for this clone: The read ends 3 residues early relative to the CDR3; the germline J gene fills the gap. The chain couples TRBV20-1 to TRBJ1-2; D possibly corresponds to TRBD1 (5 bases). V lost 1 base and J 0 bases, leaving 9 bases between the germline ends. Germline CDR1 DFQATT, CDR2 SNEGSKA (reference sequence). CDR3 length: 14 amino acids. CDR3 loop: CSARGREANYGYTF. The sequenced part of the CDR3 DNA is TGCAGTGCTAGAGGCAGGGAGGCTAACTATGGC.

The chain's CDR3 is CASSPTFGLAGGETQYF. The sequenced CDR3 bases are TGTGCCAGCAGTCCAACTTTTGGACTAGCGGGGGGAGAGACC. This sequence joins TRBV2 and TRBJ2-5; TRBD2 agrees at 14 bases. Coverage ceases 3 residues before the CDR3 finishes, and the germline J gene fills in the end. Germline V gene lookup returns CDR1 SNHLY and CDR2 FYNNEI. With 5 bases clipped from V and 4 bases from J, the junction kept 9 bases outside the gene matches. This CDR3 has 17 residues.

A remark on this clone: The read terminates 3 residues before the CDR3 end, so the remaining end is supplied by the germline J gene. J is TRBJ2-2 and V is TRBV30; 9 nucleotides align to TRBD2. The CDR3 spans 15 residues. With 3 bases clipped from V and 1 base from J, the junction kept 3 bases outside the gene matches. The germline gives CDR1 GTSNPN, CDR2 SVGIG (reference sequence). Incomplete CDR3 DNA: TGTGCCTGGAGCCGAGCGGGGGGGAACACCGGGGAG. Protein product: CAWSRAGGNTGE. In full, the CDR3 is CAWSRAGGNTGELFF.